Below, 28 T cell receptor beta chains from the same sample are listed, as sequenced in a study of CD8+ T cells in alopecia areata. Collection of lesional scalp punch biopsies and peripheral blood was performed in alopecia areata patients. Extracted RNA was reverse transcribed into cDNA, the sequencing template. Clones were read by immunoSEQ multiplex PCR, and TCRdb kept only the in-frame ones, dropping some. The data hold around 15,000 clones, with more than 45% observed a single time. The source material was skin. All receptors come from a human donor with alopecia areata.

J is TRBJ2-3 and V is TRBV5-1, with TRBD1 as a possible D gene (6 bases). The CDR3 extends over 14 amino acids. V lost 0 bases, J lost 8 bases, and 13 bases lay in between. Germline-derived CDR1 and CDR2 are SGHRS and YFSETQ. The CDR3 is CASSLAQGSGTQYF. Here the CDR3 DNA reads TGCGCCAGCAGCTTGGCGCAGGGGAGCGGTACGCAGTATTTT. Full variable domain (rest looked up from reference TRBV5-1 and TRBJ2-3): KAGVTQTPRYLIKTRGQQVTLSCSPISGHRSVSWYQQTPGQGLQFLFEYFSETQRNKGNFPGRFSGRQFSNSRSEMNVSTLELGDSALYLCASSLAQGSGTQYFGPGTRLTVL.

This clone was recorded a few times. This rearrangement joins TRBV4-1 to TRBJ2-4; D gene uncertain. The V gene's germline CDR1 is MGHRA and CDR2 YSYEKL. With 0 bases removed from V and 0 bases from J, the gap between germline ends came to 9 bases. The CDR3 has 16 amino acids. CDR3 in amino acids: CASSQELGRAKNIQYF. The CDR3 region has the DNA TGCGCCAGCAGCCAAGAGTTGGGCCGAGCCAAAAACATTCAGTACTTC.

The chain carries TRBV29-1 and TRBJ1-1; D is unresolved. From germline, CDR1 is SQVTM and CDR2 ANQGSEA. The V gene lost 3 bases and the J gene lost 0 bases, with 14 bases spanning the gap. The length of the CDR3 is 15 residues. CDR3 coding DNA: TGCAGCGTTGAGGGCCTTGGGCAGTTGAACACTGAAGCTTTCTTT. Amino acids: CSVEGLGQLNTEAFF.

As DNA, the CDR3 is TGTGCCAGTAGTGCAGCCTTCCTGGGGAACACTGAAGCTTTCTTT. It yields the protein CASSAAFLGNTEAFF. The chain is built from TRBV19 and TRBJ1-1; D is ambiguous. This CDR3 contains 15 residues. The V gene lost 5 bases and the J gene lost 1 base, with 14 bases spanning the gap. Germline-derived CDR1 and CDR2 are LNHDA and SQIVND (reference sequence).

V is TRBV11-2 and J is TRBJ2-1; D unresolved. V was cut by 1 base and J by 6 bases, with 10 bases left in between. Germline V gene lookup returns CDR1 SGHAT and CDR2 FQNNGV. The CDR3 length is 14 residues. The CDR3 reads CASSLGSWGNEQFF. The CDR3 DNA reads as TGTGCCAGCAGCTTAGGTTCATGGGGCAATGAGCAGTTCTTC.

This clone has only a few counts. V and J are TRBV7-2 and TRBJ1-5, with 7 bases lining up with TRBD1. The CDR3 spans 14 residues. Per germline, CDR1 SGHTA and CDR2 FQGNSA. The trim removed 5 bases at V and 4 bases at J, leaving 5 bases unmatched. The CDR3 DNA sequence: TGTGCCAGCAGCCTCGCAGGGGGAAATCAGCCCCAGCATTTT. The encoded protein is CASSLAGGNQPQHF.

This chain joins TRBV7-2 and TRBJ2-7; no definite D call. The CDR3 consists of 11 residues. V dropped 3 bases and J dropped 4 bases, with 4 bases sitting between them. CDR1 and CDR2 from the germline V gene are SGHTA and FQGNSA. CDR3 protein: CASSFLYEQYF. For the CDR3, the DNA is TGTGCCAGCAGCTTCCTATACGAGCAGTACTTC. Supplemented by reference TRBV7-2 and TRBJ2-7, the full variable domain reads GAGVSQSPSNKVTEKGKDVELRCDPISGHTALYWYRQSLGQGLEFLIYFQGNSAPDKSGLPSDRFSAERTGGSVSTLTIQRTQQEDSAVYLCASSFLYEQYFGPGTRLTVT.

This chain's CDR3 is CASSLRTGEIDTQYF. The CDR3 DNA reads as TGTGCCAGCAGCTTAAGGACAGGGGAGATCGATACGCAGTATTTT. The chain employs TRBV9 and TRBJ2-3, with 9 bases that match TRBD1. The germline V gene encodes CDR1 SGDLS and CDR2 YYNGEE. Trimming took 4 bases from V and 6 from J; bases not matched to a gene: 9. The CDR3 covers 15 residues.

In this sample, this clone turned up a few times. The rearrangement uses TRBV5-1 and TRBJ2-7; D possibly corresponds to TRBD2 (5 bases). This CDR3 is 14 amino acids long. Trimming cost V 7 bases and J 3 bases, with 17 bases left between them. The V gene's germline CDR1 is SGHRS and CDR2 YFSETQ. Here the CDR3 reads CASQMHGRDYEQYF. DNA for the CDR3: TGCGCCAGCCAAATGCACGGACGGGACTACGAGCAGTACTTC.

This chain links TRBV4-1 with TRBJ1-1, with D perhaps matching TRBD1 (6 bases). This CDR3 is built from 15 residues. The ends were cut back, 1 base at V and 5 bases at J, with 14 bases in the middle. In germline, CDR1 is MGHRA, CDR2 YSYEKL. CDR3 protein: CASSQALRGRTEAFF. CDR3 DNA: TGCGCCAGCAGCCAAGCTCTGCGGGGGCGGACTGAAGCTTTCTTT.

This clone was detected only a few times. This chain connects TRBV5-1 to TRBJ1-1, with D perhaps matching TRBD1 (5 bases). Germline-derived CDR1 and CDR2 are SGHRS and YFSETQ. The V and J ends lost 0 bases and 1 base respectively, with 7 bases between them. The CDR3 contains 14 residues. Written as DNA, the CDR3 is TGCGCCAGCAGCTTGGTTCAGGGGAACACTGAAGCTTTCTTT. Amino acid sequence: CASSLVQGNTEAFF.

The chain joins TRBV28 to TRBJ1-2; 8 nucleotides agree with TRBD1. The ends lost 6 bases at V and 1 base at J; junction bases unmatched: 4. Germline V lookup: CDR1 MDHEN, CDR2 SYDVKM. The CDR3 has 14 amino acids. DNA of the CDR3: TGTGCCAGCAGCCCGACAGGGGTTAACTATGGCTACACCTTC. Its protein is CASSPTGVNYGYTF.

This chain uses TRBV28 with TRBJ2-7; D is tentatively TRBD1 or TRBD2 (5 bases each). Germline V gene sequence: CDR1 MDHEN, CDR2 SYDVKM. This CDR3 has 16 residues. Deletions cut 7 bases from V and 0 bases from J, with 19 bases between. The CDR3 DNA follows: TGTGCCAGCACCGTCCACGGGACGGGGAGCTCCTACGAGCAGTACTTC. Its translation is CASTVHGTGSSYEQYF.

V usage is TRBV27 and J usage is TRBJ2-2, with D possibly matching TRBD1 (6 bases). The CDR3 is 17 residues long. Trimming cost V 6 bases and J 2 bases, with 19 bases left between them. Germline-derived CDR1 and CDR2 are MNHEY and SMNVEV (reference sequence). CDR3: CASRPPPDSINTGELFF. CDR3 in DNA: TGTGCCAGCAGGCCCCCGCCGGACAGTATCAACACCGGGGAGCTGTTTTTT.

CDR3 amino acids: CASSPSPETLAKNIQYF. In nucleotides, the CDR3 is TGTGCCAGCTCCCCGTCCCCGGAGACCCTAGCCAAAAACATTCAGTACTTC. The chain couples TRBV7-6 to TRBJ2-4; D unresolved. Germline CDR1 is SGHVS and CDR2 is FNYEAQ. V lost 8 bases to trimming and J lost 0 bases, with 20 bases between them. CDR3 length equals 17 residues.

The chain links TRBV6-5 to TRBJ1-4, with 8 bases fitting TRBD1. Germline V gene sequence: CDR1 MNHEY, CDR2 SVGAGI. J was trimmed by 7 bases and V by 2 bases; bases with no gene match: 6. There are 15 residues in the CDR3. CDR3 DNA: TGTGCCAGCAGTTACAGTTTGGGGACAGGTGAAAAACTGTTTTTT. Its protein product is CASSYSLGTGEKLFF.

The gene calls are TRBV4-2 and TRBJ2-3, with 8 nucleotides matching TRBD2. This CDR3 region has 15 residues. In germline, CDR1 is LGHNA, CDR2 YNFKEQ. The ends lost 1 base at V and 5 bases at J; junction bases unmatched: 5. The CDR3 DNA reads TGTGCCAGCAGCCAAGGACTAGCGTTCGGAGATACGCAGTATTTT. It specifies CASSQGLAFGDTQYF.

Comments on this clone: One base away lies a much larger clone, so this may be a sequencing read error. This chain joins TRBV6-1 and TRBJ2-7; maybe TRBD1 (5 bases). In germline, CDR1 is MNHNS, CDR2 SASEGT. This CDR3 region has 14 residues. CDR3 loop: CASSRPHQGYEQCF. The CDR3 nucleotides are TGTGCCAGCAGTAGGCCTCACCAGGGCTACGAGCAGTGCTTC.

This clone was detected only once. The genes are TRBV6-4 and TRBJ2-1; TRBD2 matches at 8 bases. CDR1 and CDR2 from the germline V gene are MRHNA and SNTAGT. V lost 2 bases to trimming and J lost 9 bases; unmatched junction nucleotides: 9. The CDR3 has 15 amino acids. CDR3 in amino acids: CASSDRSGTGSEQFF. CDR3 DNA sequence: TGTGCCAGCAGTGACCGTAGCGGGACGGGTAGTGAGCAGTTCTTC.

This clone appeared a single time. The chain is built from TRBV6-6 and TRBJ2-1, with D possibly matching TRBD1 (5 bases). The CDR3 runs 14 residues. Germline CDR1 reads MNHNY; CDR2 reads SVGAGI (reference sequence). With 6 bases removed from V and 0 bases from J, the gap between germline ends came to 9 bases. The CDR3 reads CASSQGLSYNEQFF. The CDR3, as DNA: TGTGCCAGCAGCCAGGGCCTCTCCTACAATGAGCAGTTCTTC.

The gene calls are TRBV7-6 and TRBJ2-7; 8 bases are shared with TRBD1. The CDR3 is 16 amino acids. The germline V gene encodes CDR1 SGHVS and CDR2 FNYEAQ. The ends lost 5 bases at V and 2 bases at J; junction bases unmatched: 11. This CDR3 reads CASSLHSGTGAYEQYF. The CDR3 DNA is TGTGCCAGCAGCCTACATTCCGGGACAGGAGCCTACGAGCAGTACTTC.

The J gene is TRBJ2-1, the V gene TRBV11-2, with TRBD1 matching over 7 bases. The germline V gene encodes CDR1 SGHAT and CDR2 FQNNGV. Unmatched junction bases numbered 5, after V lost 1 base and J lost 8 bases. The CDR3 loop spans 14 amino acids. The CDR3 sequence is CASSLGDSRDEQFF. The CDR3 bases are TGTGCCAGCAGCTTAGGGGACAGCCGCGATGAGCAGTTCTTC.

The chain is built from TRBV28 and TRBJ1-1; the D is unclear. The length of the CDR3 is 13 residues. Per germline, CDR1 MDHEN and CDR2 SYDVKM. The V end lost 6 bases, the J end lost 1 base, and 9 bases lay between the germline ends. The CDR3 sequence: CASSLTWNTEAFF. CDR3 nucleotide sequence: TGTGCCAGCAGCCTCACATGGAACACTGAAGCTTTCTTT.

This clone was found a few times. This chain joins TRBV9 and TRBJ2-1; no firm D call. CDR3 length equals 15 residues. Looked up from germline, CDR1 is SGDLS and CDR2 is YYNGEE. V shed 2 bases and J shed 1 base, with 10 bases lying between them. DNA for the CDR3: TGTGCCAGCAGCGTTGCAGGAGAATCCTACAATGAGCAGTTCTTC. This translates into CASSVAGESYNEQFF.

This chain joins TRBV7-6 and TRBJ2-7; D unresolved. V was clipped by 4 bases and J by 3 bases, with 13 bases between them. Germline loops: CDR1 SGHVS, CDR2 FNYEAQ. The length of the CDR3 is 14 residues. The CDR3 here is CASSSSPTGYEQYF. The DNA of the CDR3 is TGTGCCAGCAGCTCGTCACCCACCGGCTACGAGCAGTACTTC.

The genes are TRBV27 and TRBJ2-7, with unresolved D. CDR1 and CDR2 (germline): MNHEY, SMNVEV (reference sequence). Trimming removed 5 bases at V and 2 bases at J, with 16 bases between. The CDR3 extends over 15 amino acids. The CDR3 bases are TGTGCCAGCAGTGAATCAGGTACAGCCCCCTACGAGCAGTACTTC. This gives the protein CASSESGTAPYEQYF.

The rearrangement joins TRBV19 to TRBJ1-5, with D possibly matching TRBD1 (6 bases). Germline V gene data show CDR1 as LNHDA and CDR2 as SQIVND (reference sequence). The CDR3 consists of 15 residues. Trimming pared 6 bases from V and 3 bases from J, leaving 15 bases between. This chain's CDR3 is CASRESQGNNQPQHF. CDR3 sequence (DNA): TGTGCCAGTAGAGAGAGCCAGGGGAACAATCAGCCCCAGCATTTT.

V usage is TRBV21-1 and J usage is TRBJ2-7; TRBD1 is the table's D call and was not checked against the DNA. TRBV21-1 constitutes a pseudogene. The CDR3 extends over 17 amino acids. The CDR3 spells CASSKGLQGAIFSGQYF. Written as DNA, the CDR3 is TGTGCCAGCAGCAAGGGGCTACAGGGGGCAATTTTTTCCGGGCAGTACTTC.